This TCR beta chain was captured by sequencing in a study of early T cells in non-severe SARS-CoV-2 infection. Study background: The chains were unpaired, and the sequenced material was bulk RNA from unsorted whole blood.

In its sample, this clonotype was seen many times. The target antigen is unknown. Findings and caveats of the study: Anti-spike CD8 responses were favored in VDJdb matching, and private and CD4 specificities were missed.

V lost 3 bases and J 2 bases, leaving 14 bases between the germline ends. The CDR3 covers 15 residues. CDR1 DFQATT and CDR2 SNEGSKA come from the germline V gene (reference sequence). As part of library construction, unique molecular identifiers were attached to individual cDNA molecules. TCRdb redid the calling of the 5' RACE reads with MiXCR, one entry per CDR3 protein. The repertoire includes about 80,000 distinct CDR3 sequences, less than 5.5% of them detected once, and approximately 7.4% sits in the top ten. This sequence originates from an adult who was a healthcare worker with PCR-confirmed SARS-CoV-2 infection or an uninfected control (not recorded which). Sequencing was performed on whole blood, taken at baseline. The chain employs TRBV20-1 and TRBJ1-5; possibly TRBD1 for D (6 bases). CDR3 region: CSARGAERGNQPQHF. CDR3 nucleotides: TGCAGTGCTAGGGGGGCAGAACGGGGCAATCAGCCCCAGCATTTT.